The source of this T cell receptor (beta chain) is a study of identical twins. Broader study findings: Whereas memory repertoires showed no such difference, abundant cord blood beta clonotypes carried fewer insertions. Twin pairs had excess sharing that was weaker in beta out-of-frame sequences. The study found that models underestimated out-of-frame TCR alpha sharing in monozygotic twins.

The V end was cut by 1 base, the J end by 5 bases, with 9 bases between. The CDR3 contains 13 residues. This clonotype has only a few counts. The target antigen is unknown. TCRdb ran MiXCR on the 5' RACE reads and lists one entry per CDR3 protein. This table holds fewer than 250,000 distinct CDR3 sequences, approximately 6.8% found once. The same data also went into a second study, on yellow fever vaccine responses in identical twins.

The sequenced sample consisted of CD8+ T cells sorted from blood. The TCR originated in a woman aged 18-30 years in good health. The J gene is TRBJ2-7, the V gene TRBV12-3 or TRBV12-4; D is unresolved. CDR3 coding DNA: TGTGCCAGCAGTTTAGGGACGGGTCACGAGCAGTACTTC. Protein product: CASSLGTGHEQYF.